This T cell receptor beta chain emerged from a study of T cell responses to AZD1222 COVID-19 vaccine. The study's findings and limits: The repertoires were collected only after the peak T cell response.

The count of this clone is one. The antigen is unknown. Data came from immunoSEQ multiplex PCR; TCRdb stores just in-frame clones and leaves some out. The data show around 90,000 clones, around nine tenths seen once. The V gene end was trimmed by 5 bases and the J gene end by 3 bases; junction bases not matched to a gene: 4. Germline V gene data show CDR1 as LNHDA and CDR2 as SQIVND (reference sequence). The CDR3 is 14 amino acids. The sample consisted of peripheral blood, taken on day 0 of AZD1222 vaccination. The sequence derives from an adult in good health. The V and J genes are TRBV19 and TRBJ1-3; 7 nucleotides align to TRBD1. The CDR3 coding sequence is TGTGCCAGTAGTGCCGACAGGGATGGAAACACCATATATTTT. Translation: CASSADRDGNTIYF.